These 25 T cell receptor beta chains were all obtained from the same sample, sequenced in a study of blood T cells in healthy people across ages. Combining a sample-barcoded 5' primer with a J-beta primer mix, a second PCR ran for about 6 to 12 cycles. TCRdb itself ran the 5' RACE reads through MiXCR, one entry per CDR3 protein. Counted here are 750,000 to 950,000 distinct CDR3 sequences, roughly 28% occurring once; the ten biggest clones make up approximately 10%. This sample also appeared in a second study, on T cells of mothers and their children.

Input material: blood. These receptors were taken from a woman between 35 and 50 years old in good health.

The V call is TRBV20-1, the J call TRBJ2-5; D may be TRBD2 (6 bases). Trimming took 6 bases from V and 5 from J, leaving 16 bases between them. In germline, CDR1 is DFQATT, CDR2 SNEGSKA (reference sequence). The CDR3 contains 13 residues. CDR3 region: CSARTGVAETQYF. The CDR3 DNA reads TGCAGTGCCCGCACGGGGGTTGCGGAGACCCAGTACTTC.

The rearrangement joins TRBV21-1 to TRBJ2-5; the table's D call TRBD2 went unverified against the DNA. TRBV21-1 is termed a pseudogene. The CDR3 consists of 18 residues. CDR3 in DNA: TGTGCCAGCAGCAGAAAAAGGATAGGGGCGGGAGGTGAAGAGACCCAGTACTTC. Amino acids: CASSRKRIGAGGEETQYF.

This clonotype has at least ten counts. The V call is TRBV5-5, the J call TRBJ1-4; no definite D call. The germline V and J ends were trimmed by 4 bases and 8 bases, with 9 bases remaining between them. Germline loops: CDR1 SGHKS, CDR2 YYEKEE (reference sequence). The CDR3 sequence is 12 residues long. This CDR3 reads CASSRYGEKLFF. Here the CDR3 DNA reads TGTGCCAGCAGCCGTTACGGGGAAAAACTGTTTTTT.

The chain recombines TRBV7-3 with TRBJ2-1; D is uncertain. The germline CDR1 and CDR2 sequences are SGHTA and FQGTGA. V lost 4 bases and J 5 bases, leaving 9 bases between the germline ends. This CDR3 contains 13 residues. DNA of the CDR3: TGTGCCAGCAGCTCCGGGCTCCACAATGAGCAGTTCTTC. Translating gives CASSSGLHNEQFF.

As for this clonotype: One end of the junction varies from germline; a read error may be responsible. The chain carries TRBV20-1 and TRBJ1-1, with D possibly being TRBD1 (5 bases). Germline V gene data show CDR1 as DFQATT and CDR2 as SNEGSKA (reference sequence). CDR3 length: 14 amino acids. The CDR3 loop reads CSAREGLGVTGAFF. Written as DNA, the CDR3 is TGCAGTGCTAGAGAGGGGCTCGGGGTCACTGGAGCTTTCTTT.

The chain couples TRBV7-2 to TRBJ2-1, with TRBD2 matching over 9 bases. Per germline, CDR1 SGHTA and CDR2 FQGNSA. The junction had 3 bases not matched to a gene; V was cut back by 6 bases and J by 0 bases. The CDR3 is 15 amino acids. The CDR3 nucleotides are TGTGCCAGCAGTCGACTAGCGGTCTCCTACAATGAGCAGTTCTTC. As protein: CASSRLAVSYNEQFF. Supplemented by reference TRBV7-2 and TRBJ2-1, the full variable domain reads GAGVSQSPSNKVTEKGKDVELRCDPISGHTALYWYRQSLGQGLEFLIYFQGNSAPDKSGLPSDRFSAERTGGSVSTLTIQRTQQEDSAVYLCASSRLAVSYNEQFFGPGTRLTVL.

This clonotype was observed a handful of times. This rearrangement joins TRBV4-1 to TRBJ1-5; D perhaps matches TRBD1 (5 bases). V shed 2 bases and J shed 6 bases, with 8 bases lying between them. Germline values: CDR1 MGHRA, CDR2 YSYEKL. The CDR3 has 13 residues. In DNA, the CDR3 is TGCGCCAGCAGCCAACAGGGTGCTCAGCCCCAGCATTTT. It encodes CASSQQGAQPQHF.

The chain links TRBV20-1 to TRBJ1-1, with D possibly being TRBD1 (6 bases). The V gene's germline CDR1 is DFQATT and CDR2 SNEGSKA (reference sequence). Trimming removed 0 bases from V and 6 bases from J, with 17 bases in between. The CDR3 has 15 amino acids. CDR3 DNA: TGCAGTGCTAGAGATTACAAACAGGGATCGGCTGAAGCTTTCTTT. Protein sequence: CSARDYKQGSAEAFF.

CDR3 sequence (DNA): TGCGCCAGCGGCCGACAATACGGAACAGATACGCAGTATTTT. Translated, it gives CASGRQYGTDTQYF. The J gene is TRBJ2-3, the V gene TRBV4-1; no reliable D call. Germline V gene data show CDR1 as MGHRA and CDR2 as YSYEKL. The CDR3 length is 14 residues. Between the trimmed V and J ends, which lost 8 bases and 3 bases, there was a span of 15 bases.

V gene TRBV29-1 combines with J gene TRBJ1-4; 9 bases align to TRBD1. Germline CDR1 is SQVTM and CDR2 is ANQGSEA. The J segment lost 4 bases and the V segment lost 7 bases, leaving 7 bases of the junction unmatched. The CDR3 length is 14 residues. The CDR3 DNA reads TGCAGCGCGGAAACAGGGGGCGGTAATGAAAAACTGTTTTTT. Translated: CSAETGGGNEKLFF.

The table lists this clonotype with many counts. The chain couples TRBV7-3 to TRBJ2-1; the D gene is possibly TRBD2 (5 bases). Germline values: CDR1 SGHTA, CDR2 FQGTGA. V was trimmed by 4 bases and J by 4 bases, leaving 8 bases between them. The CDR3 covers 13 residues. CDR3 in amino acids: CASSSPGYNEQFF. CDR3 DNA sequence: TGTGCCAGCAGCTCCCCGGGGTACAATGAGCAGTTCTTC. The full variable domain, with the rest looked up from reference TRBV7-3 and TRBJ2-1, is GAGVSQTPSNKVTEKGKYVELRCDPISGHTALYWYRQSLGQGPEFLIYFQGTGAADDSGLPNDRFFAVRPEGSVSTLKIQRTERGDSAVYLCASSSPGYNEQFFGPGTRLTVL.

This clonotype has more than one count but fewer than ten. The J gene is TRBJ2-1, the V gene TRBV10-3; 11 bases are a match to TRBD2. The germline CDR1 and CDR2 sequences are ENHRY and SYGVKD. The CDR3 contains 16 residues. J was trimmed by 5 bases and V by 2 bases; bases with no gene match: 5. The CDR3 DNA reads TGTGCCATCAGTGAGGTGACTAGCGGGGCGGACAATGAGCAGTTCTTC. Protein sequence: CAISEVTSGADNEQFF.

There are a few counts of this clonotype. The V call is TRBV28, the J call TRBJ2-7; tentatively, D is TRBD1 (5 bases). Trimming took 3 bases from V and 4 from J, leaving 16 bases between them. Germline values: CDR1 MDHEN, CDR2 SYDVKM. This CDR3 has 15 amino acids. The DNA of the CDR3 is TGTGCCAGCAGTTTCGCAGGGATTCTTGAGTACGAGCAGTACTTC. This gives the protein CASSFAGILEYEQYF. Full variable domain (remainder filled in from reference TRBV28 and TRBJ2-7): DVKVTQSSRYLVKRTGEKVFLECVQDMDHENMFWYRQDPGLGLRLIYFSYDVKMKEKGDIPEGYSVSREKKERFSLILESASTNQTSMYLCASSFAGILEYEQYFGPGTRLTVT.

This clonotype was picked up many times. The rearrangement uses TRBV15 and TRBJ2-5; D is unresolved. V gave up 1 base and J gave up 4 bases, with 10 bases separating them. CDR3 length: 14 amino acids. Germline V CDR1 and CDR2: LNHNV, YYDKDF (reference sequence). DNA of the CDR3: TGTGCCACCAGCAGAGGAGGCGATGGAGAGACCCAGTACTTC. Protein: CATSRGGDGETQYF.

Note on this clonotype: A much more abundant neighbour one base away suggests this may be a read error. The chain carries TRBV7-2 and TRBJ2-4, with 12 bases fitting TRBD2. The germline CDR1 and CDR2 sequences are SGHTA and FQGNSA. The CDR3 consists of 15 residues. This CDR3 reads CASSGGTSGLSIQCF. CDR3 DNA sequence: TGTGCCAGCAGCGGTGGGACTAGCGGGTTGAGCATTCAGTGCTTC. Full variable domain (remainder filled in from reference TRBV7-2 and TRBJ2-4): GAGVSQSPSNKVTEKGKDVELRCDPISGHTALYWYRQSLGQGLEFLIYFQGNSAPDKSGLPSDRFSAERTGGSVSTLTIQRTQQEDSAVYLCASSGGTSGLSIQCFGAGTRLSVL.

This clonotype was detected ten times or more. The chain carries TRBV20-1 and TRBJ2-5, with TRBD2 as a possible D gene (5 bases). V lost 1 base and J lost 5, with 11 bases in between. The CDR3 length is 13 residues. CDR1 is DFQATT, CDR2 SNEGSKA, per germline (reference sequence). The CDR3, as DNA: TGCAGTGCTAGAGCCCTCAGCGGCGAGACCCAGTACTTC. Translated: CSARALSGETQYF.

In its sample, this clonotype was seen a few times. One end of the junction varies from germline; a read error may be responsible. This rearrangement joins TRBV5-1 to TRBJ2-4; the D is unclear. Germline lookup yields CDR1 SGHRS and CDR2 YFSETQ. The CDR3 runs 16 residues. CDR3 sequence (DNA): TGCGCCAGCAGCTTGGTGGGCCTAGAGACCAAAAACGTTCAGTACTTC. It codes for CASSLVGLETKNVQYF.

As for this clonotype: Germline and junction disagree at one end, which may indicate a read error. The rearrangement uses TRBV29-1 and TRBJ2-1, with TRBD1 as a possible D gene (6 bases). Germline V gives CDR1 SQVTM, CDR2 ANQGSEA. The CDR3 is 14 amino acids. CDR3 amino acids: CSVEWVRGYDEQFF. The CDR3 region has the DNA TGCAGCGTTGAATGGGTCAGGGGCTACGATGAGCAGTTCTTC.

This clonotype has more than one count but fewer than ten. This rearrangement joins TRBV7-8 to TRBJ2-3; the D is unclear. CDR1 SGHVS and CDR2 FQNEAQ come from the germline V gene. V lost 4 bases, J lost 6 bases, and 17 bases lay in between. This CDR3 has 15 residues. The CDR3 DNA follows: TGTGCCAGCAGCTCGCCCCGCAGGACCAGGGATACGCAGTATTTT. This encodes CASSSPRRTRDTQYF.

Only a few counts were recorded for this clonotype. The chain links TRBV27 to TRBJ2-1, with a possible D match to TRBD2 (5 bases). The CDR3 extends over 13 amino acids. Germline V gene data show CDR1 as MNHEY and CDR2 as SMNVEV (reference sequence). Trimming removed 3 bases at V and 4 bases at J, with 7 bases between. CDR3 coding DNA: TGTGCCAGCAGTTTCGGGGTTTACAATGAGCAGTTCTTC. Its protein is CASSFGVYNEQFF.

This clonotype has at least ten counts. The chain is built from TRBV28 and TRBJ2-4; D gene ambiguous. In germline, CDR1 is MDHEN, CDR2 SYDVKM. The V end lost 4 bases, the J end lost 15 bases, and 13 bases lay between the germline ends. The CDR3 sequence is 11 residues long. CDR3 in DNA: TGTGCCAGCAGTTATAAAAACATAAGGTACTTC. The encoded protein is CASSYKNIRYF.

This clonotype was counted at least ten times. The chain recombines TRBV11-2 with TRBJ2-4; a weak D match, TRBD1 (6 bases). The CDR3 is made up of 15 amino acids. Germline CDR1 and CDR2: SGHAT and FQNNGV. Trimming left V 0 bases short and J 3 bases short, with 9 bases between. CDR3 amino acids: CASSLETGGKNIQYF. The CDR3 DNA reads as TGTGCCAGCAGCTTAGAGACAGGAGGCAAAAACATTCAGTACTTC.

V is TRBV13 and J is TRBJ2-7, with D perhaps TRBD2 (5 bases). V lost 5 bases, J lost 5 bases, and 22 bases lay in between. Germline lookup yields CDR1 PRHDT and CDR2 FYEKMQ (reference sequence). This CDR3 region has 16 residues. The CDR3 here is CASSPPTGNGINEQYF. Here the CDR3 DNA reads TGTGCCAGCAGCCCCCCAACGGGGAATGGAATCAACGAGCAGTACTTC.

This clonotype was seen repeatedly, ten times or more. This chain connects TRBV7-9 to TRBJ1-2, with TRBD1 identical over 7 bases. Trimming at V came to 3 bases and at J to 0 bases, leaving 4 bases not matched to a gene. CDR3 length equals 15 residues. Germline lookup yields CDR1 SEHNR and CDR2 FQNEAQ (reference sequence). The CDR3 protein is CASSFTGVTNYGYTF. In nucleotides, the CDR3 is TGTGCCAGCAGCTTTACAGGGGTTACTAACTATGGCTACACCTTC.

This clonotype turned up a few times. The chain joins TRBV20-1 to TRBJ2-5, with 7 nucleotides matching TRBD1. This CDR3 spans 14 amino acids. J gave up 7 bases and V 0 bases, and 8 bases lay outside the gene matches. Germline CDR1 DFQATT, CDR2 SNEGSKA (reference sequence). The CDR3 region is CSARDLTGLGTQYF. The CDR3 nucleotides are TGCAGTGCTAGAGATCTGACAGGGCTAGGGACCCAGTACTTC.